This passage covers 15 T cell receptor beta chains from one sample sequenced in a study of CD8+CD57+ T cells in acquired aplastic anemia. The TCR beta profiling, which covered VDJ combination and CDR3 sequence, was carried out using genomic DNA as the template. One entry per CDR3 protein, called by TCRdb with MiXCR from the reads. The sample contains nearly 60,000 distinct CDR3 sequences, just over 55% of which appear only once. Sequencing was done on patients that had shown CD8+CD57+ cell expansion by flow cytometry. Sequencing was performed on sorted CD4+, CD8+, or CD8+CD57+ T cells (not recorded which) from PBMCs. All receptors come from a human donor with aplastic anemia.

In its sample, this clonotype was seen many times. This chain links TRBV25-1 with TRBJ1-2; D call uncertain. In germline, CDR1 is MGHDK, CDR2 SYGVNS. CDR3 length: 11 amino acids. The ends were cut back, 9 bases at V and 8 bases at J, with 13 bases in the middle. The CDR3: CARGVLTGYTF. The CDR3 nucleotides are TGTGCCAGGGGAGTGTTAACCGGCTACACCTTC.

This clonotype was observed once. The rearrangement uses TRBV2 and TRBJ2-2, with D uncertain. The V end lost 8 bases, the J end lost 4 bases, and 8 bases lay between the germline ends. Germline values: CDR1 SNHLY, CDR2 FYNNEI. This CDR3 region has 12 residues. CDR3 protein: CASGWGTGELFF. CDR3 nucleotide sequence: TGTGCCAGCGGGTGGGGCACCGGGGAGCTGTTTTTT.

This chain links TRBV15 with TRBJ1-2, with a possible D match to TRBD1 (5 bases). The CDR3 loop spans 14 amino acids. The ends were cut back, 0 bases at V and 7 bases at J, with 12 bases in the middle. The germline V gene encodes CDR1 LNHNV and CDR2 YYDKDF (reference sequence). DNA of the CDR3: TGTGCCACCAGCAGAGAAGGGACTACCGGTGGCTACACCTTC. Translation: CATSREGTTGGYTF. Filled out from reference TRBV15 and TRBJ1-2, the complete variable domain reads DAMVIQNPRYQVTQFGKPVTLSCSQTLNHNVMYWYQQKSSQAPKLLFHYYDKDFNNEADTPDNFQSRRPNTSFCFLDIRSPGLGDTAMYLCATSREGTTGGYTFGSGTRLTVV.

This clonotype occurred a few times. The rearrangement uses TRBV5-6 and TRBJ2-1, with unresolved D. Trimming cost V 0 bases and J 2 bases, with 9 bases left between them. The CDR3 consists of 15 residues. Germline V gene sequence: CDR1 SGHDT, CDR2 YYEEEE. CDR3 sequence (DNA): TGTGCCAGCAGCTTGGCCGACAAGCCCTACAATGAGCAGTTCTTC. Residues: CASSLADKPYNEQFF.

In regard to this clonotype: A much larger clone lies a single base off, so this may be a read error. The chain is built from TRBV3-1 and TRBJ2-1; D is unresolved. CDR3 length equals 14 residues. Deletions cut 0 bases from V and 5 bases from J, with 8 bases between. Germline V gives CDR1 LGHDT, CDR2 YNNKEL (reference sequence). As DNA, the CDR3 is TGTGCCAGCAGCCAAGAGTCCAGCGACAATGAGCAGTTCTTC. Translation gives CASSQESSDNEQFF.

The rearrangement uses TRBV2 and TRBJ1-6; D is unresolved. V lost 4 bases, J lost 10 bases, and 8 bases lay in between. Germline CDR1 reads SNHLY; CDR2 reads FYNNEI. This CDR3 has 12 amino acids. Here the CDR3 reads CASSGQFSPLHF. For the CDR3, the DNA is TGTGCCAGCAGTGGACAATTCTCACCCCTCCACTTT.

The V and J genes are TRBV7-8 and TRBJ1-6; maybe TRBD1 (5 bases). CDR1 is SGHVS and CDR2 is FQNEAQ in the germline V gene. The CDR3 spans 14 residues. Trimming shortened V by 6 bases and J by 8 bases, and 14 bases separated the two germline ends. CDR3 loop: CASSVGVLHSPLHF. The CDR3 bases are TGTGCCAGCAGTGTGGGGGTATTGCATTCACCCCTCCACTTT.

The chain recombines TRBV25-1 with TRBJ1-2, with D possibly matching TRBD1 (5 bases). The V and J ends lost 1 base and 4 bases respectively, with 10 bases between them. CDR3 size: 14 residues. Germline lookup yields CDR1 MGHDK and CDR2 SYGVNS. DNA of the CDR3: TGTGCCAGCAGTGAATTCGGGACCGCCTATGGCTACACCTTC. As protein: CASSEFGTAYGYTF.

This clonotype was observed many times. The chain combines TRBV12-3 or TRBV12-4 with TRBJ1-2; weak D call: TRBD1 (5 bases). V was trimmed by 10 bases and J by 8 bases, leaving 11 bases between them. CDR3 size: 10 residues. For the CDR3, the DNA is TGTGCCACCTTTCGGGGGGGCTACACCTTC. It specifies CATFRGGYTF.

The chain is built from TRBV4-1 and TRBJ2-7, with 8 nucleotides matching TRBD1. V lost 4 bases, J lost 5 bases, and 7 bases stayed unmatched. Per the germline V gene, CDR1 is MGHRA and CDR2 is YSYEKL. The CDR3 runs to 14 residues. CDR3 sequence reads: CASSPGQGSHEQYF. CDR3 nucleotide sequence: TGCGCCAGCAGCCCTGGACAGGGTAGCCACGAGCAGTACTTC.

This clonotype has a handful of counts. CDR3 in DNA: TGTGCCACCAGCAGCGGACAGGGCGGCCACACTGAAGCTTTCTTT. Protein: CATSSGQGGHTEAFF. The chain recombines TRBV15 with TRBJ1-1, with 8 bases lining up with TRBD1. Germline V gene data show CDR1 as LNHNV and CDR2 as YYDKDF (reference sequence). V was pared by 3 bases and J by 3 bases, with 6 bases of the junction left unmatched. The CDR3 is 15 amino acids.

This clonotype was picked up a small number of times. The gene calls are TRBV4-1 and TRBJ1-5; the D is unclear. The CDR3 is 20 residues long. Germline CDR1 and CDR2: MGHRA and YSYEKL. V lost 4 bases and J lost 1, with 26 bases in between. In DNA form, the CDR3 reads TGCGCCAGCAGCCCCCCCCCGGATATGGGGAGGGTGTTGAGCAATCAGCCCCAGCATTTT. Amino acid sequence: CASSPPPDMGRVLSNQPQHF.

The chain uses TRBV7-3 and TRBJ1-1; no clear D. This CDR3 is built from 15 residues. V dropped 5 bases and J dropped 0 bases, with 13 bases sitting between them. CDR1 SGHTA and CDR2 FQGTGA come from the germline V gene. CDR3 nucleotide sequence: TGTGCCAGCAGCCGACTCTCCAGGATGAACACTGAAGCTTTCTTT. Its translation: CASSRLSRMNTEAFF.

The chain has TRBV10-3 and TRBJ1-1; TRBD1 is a possible D gene (6 bases). This CDR3 region has 13 residues. CDR1 is ENHRY and CDR2 is SYGVKD in the germline V gene. Trimming took 8 bases from V and 1 from J, leaving 11 bases between them. The CDR3 sequence: CAIRTDPNTEAFF. CDR3 DNA sequence: TGTGCCATCCGGACAGACCCGAACACTGAAGCTTTCTTT.

CDR3 in amino acids: CSAMSWATTGELFF. The CDR3 nucleotides read TGCAGTGCTATGTCGTGGGCCACCACCGGGGAGCTGTTTTTT. The genes are TRBV20-1 and TRBJ2-2; D is undetermined. The CDR3 runs 14 residues. Germline V gene lookup returns CDR1 DFQATT and CDR2 SNEGSKA (reference sequence). Trimming took off 4 bases at V and 4 bases at J, with 13 bases between the two ends.